Below, 22 T cell receptor beta chains from the same sample are listed, as sequenced in a study of beta chain features in type 1 diabetes listed by TCRdb under 2018. The full study reports these points: A moderate but significant shortening of TCRB CDR3 length was observed in type 1 diabetes patients in all four CD4+ subsets.

Their specific antigens are unknown. Library method: the immunoSEQ multiplex PCR assay. The High Capacity cDNA Reverse Transcription Kit was used to reverse transcribe all of the isolated RNA, meaning that expressed TCRB transcripts were what got sequenced. The immuneACCESS repertoire file appears here via TCRdb, limited to in-frame rearrangements. These files lack a portion of the clones; in checked studies, under half of the deficit traces to unresolved V genes, and the cause of the others is not known. The sample yields 600,000 to 700,000 clones; 9.5% to 15% were counted once. The ten largest clones represent roughly 0.11% of the sample. The sequenced material came from naive CD4+ T cells from blood. The sample's cell subset or site, from its label and the paper: true naive CD4+ T cells. Source of these receptors: a man between 25 and 39 years old with type 1 diabetes.

This clone was counted only a few times. The CDR3 bases are TGTGCCAGCAGTTACGGGGTCGTCTCTGGAAACACCATATATTTT. Translation: CASSYGVVSGNTIYF. This chain uses TRBV28 with TRBJ1-3, with D uncertain. Trimming removed 4 bases from V and 0 bases from J, with 10 bases in between. Germline V gives CDR1 MDHEN, CDR2 SYDVKM. This CDR3 has 15 residues.

This clone was counted between two and nine times. The chain joins TRBV4-2 to TRBJ1-5, with 9 bases fitting TRBD1. The CDR3 is 14 residues long. The V and J ends lost 4 bases and 9 bases, in that order; junction bases with no gene match: 7. Germline CDR1 reads LGHNA; CDR2 reads YNFKEQ. CDR3 sequence (DNA): TGTGCCAGCAGCCCTCCGGGACAGGGACGGCCCCAGCATTTT. Residues: CASSPPGQGRPQHF.

A few counts support this clone. The gene calls are TRBV28 and TRBJ1-2, with 7 nucleotides matching TRBD1. The CDR3 consists of 13 residues. After removal of 6 bases from V and 4 bases from J, the junction contained 5 bases not matched to a gene. Per germline, CDR1 MDHEN and CDR2 SYDVKM. The chain's CDR3 is CASRAGQIYGYTF. DNA of the CDR3: TGTGCCAGCAGGGCGGGACAGATCTATGGCTACACCTTC.

This clone was observed a handful of times. The sample has other DNA sequences that encode this CDR3 too. CDR3 sequence: CASSPGQHTGELFF. CDR3 DNA sequence: TGTGCCAGCAGTCCAGGGCAGCACACCGGGGAGCTGTTTTTT. V gene TRBV4-2 combines with J gene TRBJ2-2, with D possibly TRBD1 on 5 matching bases. CDR1 and CDR2 (germline): LGHNA, YNFKEQ. The CDR3 runs 14 residues. V was clipped by 6 bases and J by 3 bases, with 11 bases between them.

This clone was detected only a few times. The chain joins TRBV7-2 to TRBJ2-6, with D perhaps TRBD1 or TRBD2 (5 bases each). The CDR3 consists of 18 residues. V was clipped by 4 bases and J by 2 bases, with 18 bases between them. CDR1 and CDR2 from the germline V gene are SGHTA and FQGNSA. CDR3 nucleotide sequence: TGTGCCAGCAGCTCTCCGAGCTCGGGGCTTGCTGGGGCCAACGTCCTGACTTTC. Encoded protein: CASSSPSSGLAGANVLTF.

This clone was counted once. This chain joins TRBV6-1 and TRBJ1-5; unclear D gene. Trimming stripped 3 bases from V and 8 bases from J, with 17 bases between. The CDR3 consists of 15 residues. Germline V CDR1 and CDR2: MNHNS, SASEGT. For the CDR3, the DNA is TGTGCCAGCAGTGAGGTGGCCCCGGGGTTGGAGCCCCAGCATTTT. This sequence encodes CASSEVAPGLEPQHF.

This clone has a handful of counts. The V gene is TRBV18, the J gene TRBJ2-2; TRBD1 matches at 7 bases. CDR3 length equals 14 residues. Trimming removed 3 bases from V and 7 bases from J; junction bases left unmatched: 5. Germline loops: CDR1 KGHSH, CDR2 LQKENI. CDR3 bases: TGTGCCAGCTCACCTGGACAGGCGAGCGGGGAGCTGTTTTTT. Translated: CASSPGQASGELFF.

The gene calls are TRBV29-1 and TRBJ2-1, with D perhaps TRBD2 (5 bases). The germline CDR1 and CDR2 sequences are SQVTM and ANQGSEA. V was shortened by 4 bases and J by 3 bases, with 13 bases between the two germline ends. The CDR3 loop spans 14 amino acids. CDR3 bases: TGCAGCGTTGCCGGCAAGGGAGACTACAATGAGCAGTTCTTC. It specifies CSVAGKGDYNEQFF.

This clone was found a few times. V is TRBV7-2 and J is TRBJ2-7; D gene ambiguous. The CDR3 is 12 amino acids. From germline, CDR1 is SGHTA and CDR2 FQGNSA. V was trimmed by 2 bases and J by 5 bases, leaving 7 bases between them. DNA of the CDR3: TGTGCCAGCAGCTTATTGGTCCACGAGCAGTACTTC. Amino acid sequence: CASSLLVHEQYF.

The J gene is TRBJ1-2, the V gene TRBV4-2, with D possibly being TRBD1 (5 bases). Germline CDR1 LGHNA, CDR2 YNFKEQ. Trimming took off 0 bases at V and 6 bases at J, with 8 bases between the two ends. This CDR3 region has 13 residues. The CDR3 loop is CASSQDKGHGYTF. Written as DNA, the CDR3 is TGTGCCAGCAGCCAAGATAAGGGGCATGGCTACACCTTC.

This clone was counted a few times. V usage is TRBV13 and J usage is TRBJ1-1; D gene uncertain. From germline, CDR1 is PRHDT and CDR2 FYEKMQ (reference sequence). The CDR3 runs 16 residues. V was trimmed by 3 bases and J by 1 base, leaving 15 bases between them. CDR3 nucleotide sequence: TGTGCCAGCAGCTTGAAGGGATGGTCAAAGAACACTGAAGCTTTCTTT. Translation: CASSLKGWSKNTEAFF.

This clone was observed a handful of times. The chain joins TRBV28 to TRBJ2-2; TRBD1 matches at 10 bases. The CDR3 has 17 amino acids. V lost 2 bases and J lost 4; bases outside the gene matches: 7. Germline V gives CDR1 MDHEN, CDR2 SYDVKM. CDR3 coding DNA: TGTGCCAGCAGTTTAGGGACCGGGACAGGGGTCACCGGGGAGCTGTTTTTT. It is translated as CASSLGTGTGVTGELFF. Full variable domain (rest looked up from reference TRBV28 and TRBJ2-2): DVKVTQSSRYLVKRTGEKVFLECVQDMDHENMFWYRQDPGLGLRLIYFSYDVKMKEKGDIPEGYSVSREKKERFSLILESASTNQTSMYLCASSLGTGTGVTGELFFGEGSRLTVL.

The chain couples TRBV4-2 to TRBJ2-2, with D perhaps TRBD2 (6 bases). V lost 7 bases, J lost 3 bases, and 15 bases lay in between. This CDR3 comprises 15 residues. Germline V gene data show CDR1 as LGHNA and CDR2 as YNFKEQ. The DNA for the CDR3 is TGTGCCAGCACCGCCAAGGGACTCGACACCGGGGAGCTGTTTTTT. This gives the protein CASTAKGLDTGELFF.

The genes are TRBV9 and TRBJ1-2; D remains ambiguous. Trimming took off 0 bases at V and 7 bases at J, with 10 bases between the two ends. The CDR3 spans 13 residues. The germline V gene has CDR1 SGDLS and CDR2 YYNGEE. DNA of the CDR3: TGTGCCAGCAGCGTAGTGTTGGACTCTGGCTACACCTTC. Translated, it gives CASSVVLDSGYTF.

The V and J genes are TRBV7-2 and TRBJ1-6; 7 nucleotides agree with TRBD1. CDR1 and CDR2 (germline): SGHTA, FQGNSA. CDR3 length: 18 residues. Trimming cost V 4 bases and J 0 bases; bases outside gene matches: 9. CDR3 DNA sequence: TGTGCCAGCAGCTCGACCGGGACAGTGAGCTCCTATAATTCACCCCTCCACTTT. This encodes CASSSTGTVSSYNSPLHF.

The rearrangement joins TRBV4-3 to TRBJ2-5; D not certain. V shed 3 bases and J shed 1 base, with 9 bases lying between them. Germline V lookup: CDR1 LGHNA, CDR2 YSLEER. CDR3 length: 14 residues. The chain's CDR3 is CASSQGRLQETQYF. In DNA, the CDR3 is TGCGCCAGCAGCCAGGGCCGCCTCCAAGAGACCCAGTACTTC.

J is TRBJ2-7 and V is TRBV12-5; maybe TRBD1 (5 bases). Germline assignment: CDR1 LGHNT and CDR2 FRNRAP. Trimming took off 5 bases at V and 0 bases at J, with 14 bases between the two ends. The CDR3 runs 15 residues. The CDR3 DNA reads as TGTGCTAGTGGTCCCAGGGTGGAGTACTCCTACGAGCAGTACTTC. It codes for CASGPRVEYSYEQYF.

This chain connects TRBV6-1 to TRBJ1-2; a possible D gene is TRBD1 (5 bases). V was trimmed by 2 bases and J by 14 bases, leaving 15 bases between them. The germline V gene encodes CDR1 MNHNS and CDR2 SASEGT. The CDR3 is made up of 12 amino acids. The CDR3 DNA reads as TGTGCCAGCAGTGAAATACGCAGGGAGGTAACCTTC. Its translation: CASSEIRREVTF.

The chain is built from TRBV5-1 and TRBJ2-1, with unresolved D. This CDR3 comprises 12 residues. Trimming removed 2 bases from V and 6 bases from J, with 6 bases in between. Germline CDR1 reads SGHRS; CDR2 reads YFSETQ. Here the CDR3 reads CASSLSGNEQFF. DNA for the CDR3: TGCGCCAGCAGCTTATCCGGCAATGAGCAGTTCTTC.

This clone has more than one count but fewer than ten. V and J are TRBV19 and TRBJ2-3; D may be TRBD2 (6 bases). The CDR3 extends over 13 amino acids. Germline CDR1 is LNHDA and CDR2 is SQIVND (reference sequence). The germline V and J ends were trimmed by 8 bases and 6 bases, with 15 bases remaining between them. The CDR3 region is CASSGTGGDTQYF. The CDR3 nucleotides read TGTGCCAGTTCTGGGACTGGTGGCGATACGCAGTATTTT.

This clone has just a few counts. The V gene is TRBV19, the J gene TRBJ1-2, with D uncertain. CDR3 length: 15 amino acids. With 3 bases removed from V and 2 bases from J, the gap between germline ends came to 13 bases. Per the germline V gene, CDR1 is LNHDA and CDR2 is SQIVND (reference sequence). CDR3 sequence reads: CASSIPREANYGYTF. CDR3 DNA: TGTGCCAGTAGTATCCCCCGCGAGGCAAACTATGGCTACACCTTC.

This chain links TRBV19 with TRBJ2-7; D is perhaps TRBD1 or TRBD2 (5 bases each). This CDR3 has 16 residues. The germline V gene has CDR1 LNHDA and CDR2 SQIVND (reference sequence). Between the trimmed V and J ends, which lost 2 bases and 2 bases, there was a span of 16 bases. Here the CDR3 DNA reads TGTGCCAGTAGTATAAAAGGTGGGACGGGCCCCTACGAGCAGTACTTC. It translates to CASSIKGGTGPYEQYF.